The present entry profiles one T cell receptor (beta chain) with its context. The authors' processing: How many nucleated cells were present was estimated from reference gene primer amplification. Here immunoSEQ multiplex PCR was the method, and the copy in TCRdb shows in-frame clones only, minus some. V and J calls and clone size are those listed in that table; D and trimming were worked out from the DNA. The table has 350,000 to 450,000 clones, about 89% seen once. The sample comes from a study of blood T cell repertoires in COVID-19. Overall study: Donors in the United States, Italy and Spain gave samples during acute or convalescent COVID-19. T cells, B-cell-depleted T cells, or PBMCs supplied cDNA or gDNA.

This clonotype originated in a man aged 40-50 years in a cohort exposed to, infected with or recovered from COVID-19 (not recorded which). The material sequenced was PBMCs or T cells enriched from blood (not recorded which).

Here the CDR3 DNA reads TGCGCCAGCAGCTTGGCCCCCAGGACTAACACCGGGGAGCTGTTTTTT. Its protein product is CASSLAPRTNTGELFF. The J gene is TRBJ2-2, the V gene TRBV5-1, with D possibly being TRBD2 (5 bases). Germline V gene data show CDR1 as SGHRS and CDR2 as YFSETQ. The V gene lost 0 bases and the J gene lost 2 bases, with 11 bases spanning the gap. This CDR3 has 16 residues.